This record concerns one TCR beta chain sequence. Its antigen is undetermined. Germline CDR1 and CDR2: MNHNS and SASEGT. The CDR3 consists of 14 residues. Deletions cut 2 bases from V and 4 bases from J, with 10 bases between. This sample was taken from a study of beta chain features in type 1 diabetes. Overall study findings and caveats: For TCRB rearrangement, an influence of HLA type remained unresolved here. Researchers report that Type 1 diabetes patients had moderately but significantly shorter TCRB CDR3s across all four CD4+ subsets.

Central memory, naive, regulatory and stem cell-like memory CD4+ cells were sorted by CD45RO/CCR7/CD25/CD127/CD95/CD27. cDNA synthesis used the whole RNA isolate, giving expressed TCRB sequences. Naive, central memory and regulatory T cell samples averaged about 3.6 million immunoSEQ reads each. Data came from immunoSEQ multiplex PCR; TCRdb stores just in-frame clones and leaves some out. In the table there are roughly 53,000 clones, less than 55% of which are singletons. V gene TRBV6-1 combines with J gene TRBJ2-3; D perhaps matches TRBD2 (5 bases). The sequenced material came from Tregs from blood. The clonotype originates from a man aged 25-45 years with type 1 diabetes. This CDR3 is CASSEMSSSDTQYF. Written as DNA, the CDR3 is TGTGCCAGCAGTGAAATGTCTAGCTCAGATACGCAGTATTTT.